Listed below are T cell receptor beta chains from one sample, sequenced in a study of Tregs in tolerant kidney transplant recipients. TCRdb keeps only in-frame clones here, not all; method: immunoSEQ multiplex PCR. The table shows around 70,000 clones, with roughly 89% occurring only once. Sequences were derived from CD8+ T cells from blood, sampled before the transplant. These receptors were taken from a human donor who received a combined kidney and bone marrow transplant. Each CDR3 is given with its conserved first and last residue. A D gene is named only where the DNA matches it firmly.

V gene,D gene,J gene,CDR3 protein
TRBV27,.,TRBJ1-1,CASIRGTEAFF
TRBV7-6,.,TRBJ2-1,CASSSRVNEQFF
TRBV27,TRBD1,TRBJ2-6,CASRETGKVTGANVLTF
TRBV5-1,.,TRBJ1-1,CASSFVLTGENTEAFF
TRBV5-6,.,TRBJ1-1,CASSLGTETEAFF
TRBV9,TRBD2,TRBJ2-1,CASSEAGASYNEQFF
TRBV6-5,.,TRBJ1-2,CASRQGIVGYTF
TRBV5-6,.,TRBJ2-7,CASSLAGEQYF
TRBV27,TRBD2,TRBJ2-3,CASSLLAGGPDTQYF
TRBV7-2,.,TRBJ1-5,CASSPGLSTSQPQHF
TRBV19,.,TRBJ2-7,CASSQTGGYEQYF
TRBV5-6,.,TRBJ2-7,CASSLGGSNEQYF
TRBV5-1,.,TRBJ2-7,CASSPRRDYEQYF
TRBV7-9,TRBD1,TRBJ1-1,CASSDIGQGNTEAFF
TRBV12-5,TRBD1,TRBJ2-5,CASVRTGSQETQYF
TRBV7-9,TRBD1,TRBJ2-7,CASSITGAYEQYF
TRBV6-6,.,TRBJ1-3,CASRSSTSEEGNTIYF
TRBV2,.,TRBJ1-1,CASIFQGLEAFF
TRBV5-1,TRBD1,TRBJ1-6,CASSLGETGMTPLHF
TRBV27,.,TRBJ2-6,CASSLSNGGWGSSGANVLTF
TRBV11-2,TRBD1,TRBJ2-4,CASSTGQGAGDIQYF
TRBV13,.,TRBJ1-2,CASSLGRQFYGYTF